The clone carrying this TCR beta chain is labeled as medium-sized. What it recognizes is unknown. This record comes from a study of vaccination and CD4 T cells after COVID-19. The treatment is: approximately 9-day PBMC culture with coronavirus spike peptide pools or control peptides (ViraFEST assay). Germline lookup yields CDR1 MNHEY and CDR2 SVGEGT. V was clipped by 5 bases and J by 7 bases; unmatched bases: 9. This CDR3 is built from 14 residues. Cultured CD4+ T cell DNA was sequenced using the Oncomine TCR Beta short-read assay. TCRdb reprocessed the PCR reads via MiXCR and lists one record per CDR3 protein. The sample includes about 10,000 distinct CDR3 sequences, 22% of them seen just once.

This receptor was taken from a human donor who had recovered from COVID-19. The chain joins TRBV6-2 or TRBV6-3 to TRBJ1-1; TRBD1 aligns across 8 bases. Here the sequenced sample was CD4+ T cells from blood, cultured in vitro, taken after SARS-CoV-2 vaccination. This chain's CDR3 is CASSRPPGQGEAFF. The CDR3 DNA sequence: TGTGCCAGCAGTCGCCCGCCAGGACAGGGTGAAGCTTTCTTT.